A selection of T cell receptor beta chains follows, all from one sample in a study of blood T cell repertoires in COVID-19. Using immunoSEQ multiplex PCR, the repertoire was profiled, and TCRdb retains in-frame clones only, with some absent. The profile shows about 400,000 clones, more than 80% of them singletons. The sequencing input was peripheral blood. These receptors originate from a middle-aged man with acute or convalescent COVID-19. Both conserved end residues are part of each CDR3. The order of the fields is V gene, J gene, D gene, clone size, CDR3 DNA, CDR3 protein. A D gene is named only where the DNA matches it firmly. Clone size is shown for a subset of rows, as once, few, many or a class of expanded clone.

>TRBV21-1|TRBJ1-2|-|-
TGTGCCAACCCCTTGCTGGCAGGGAAGGATGGCTACACCTTC
CANPLLAGKDGYTF
>TRBV29-1|TRBJ1-4|-|-
TGCAGCGTTGAAGTGCGGGTTAATGAAAAACTGTTTTTT
CSVEVRVNEKLFF
>TRBV27|TRBJ1-2|-|once
TGTGCCAGCAGTTTAAACAGAGATCTTGGCTACACCTTC
CASSLNRDLGYTF
>TRBV3-1/TRBV3-2|TRBJ1-2|TRBD1|once
TGTGCCAGCAGCTTACGGGACAGGGCTTATGGCTACACCTTC
CASSLRDRAYGYTF
>TRBV11-2|TRBJ1-2|-|-
TGTGCCAGCAGCTTAGATCGGGTGGCAAACTATGGCTACACCTTC
CASSLDRVANYGYTF
>TRBV10-3|TRBJ2-1|TRBD2|-
TGTGCCATCAGTACGAAGGGACTAGCGGGGACCTACAATGAGCAGTTCTTC
CAISTKGLAGTYNEQFF
>TRBV5-6|TRBJ1-2|-|-
TGTGCCAGCGCAACAGGGTACAACTATGGCTACACCTTC
CASATGYNYGYTF
>TRBV28|TRBJ2-7|TRBD1|-
TGTGCCAGCAGTTTGGACAGGGAAATCGGCGAGCAGTACTTC
CASSLDREIGEQYF
>TRBV3-1/TRBV3-2|TRBJ2-7|-|-
TGTGCCAGCAATACCGCCGGGACAACAACTAAGTACTTC
CASNTAGTTTKYF
>TRBV11-3|TRBJ1-1|-|few
TGTGCCAGCAGCCTGCTGCGGAACACTGAAGCTTTCTTT
CASSLLRNTEAFF
>TRBV7-7|TRBJ2-3|-|-
TGTGCTAGCAGCTTACAGGGCACAGATACGCAGTATTTT
CASSLQGTDTQYF
>TRBV5-8|TRBJ1-5|-|few
TGTGCCAGCAGCTTCCGCGGTGGCAATCAGCCCCAGCATTTT
CASSFRGGNQPQHF
>TRBV5-6|TRBJ1-1|-|-
TGTGCCAGCAGCTTCCAGGACACTGAAGCTTTCTTT
CASSFQDTEAFF
>TRBV6-1|TRBJ2-7|TRBD2|-
TGTGCCAGCAGTGAATGGCGGGAGACCTACGAGCAGTACTTC
CASSEWRETYEQYF
>TRBV5-1|TRBJ2-2|-|-
TGCGCCAGCAGCTTGGCGTATACCGGGGAGCTGTTTTTT
CASSLAYTGELFF
>TRBV18|TRBJ1-2|-|-
TGTGCCAGCTCACCACGGCAATCCCAGGGCCGGCGTGGCTACACCTTC
CASSPRQSQGRRGYTF
>TRBV2|TRBJ2-7|-|few
TGTGCCAGCGGCGGATGGGGTGGAGGGGCCTACGAGCAGTACTTC
CASGGWGGGAYEQYF
>TRBV5-1|TRBJ1-2|-|-
TGCGCCAGCAGCTTGGCCACAGGGTCTAACTATGGCTACACCTTC
CASSLATGSNYGYTF
>TRBV9|TRBJ1-6|TRBD1|-
TGTGCCAGCTCCCCGGGACAGGAAGCTTCACCCCTCCACTTT
CASSPGQEASPLHF
>TRBV28|TRBJ2-7|-|-
TGTGCCAGCAGTTCCGCAATCCGGGACATTAGTGAGCAGTACTTC
CASSSAIRDISEQYF
>TRBV25-1|TRBJ1-1|-|-
TGTGCCAGCAGGGACGGGGAGACTGAAGCTTTCTTT
CASRDGETEAFF
>TRBV29-1|TRBJ1-1|TRBD1|-
TGCAGCGTACGGACAGGGGGGAACACTGAAGCTTTCTTT
CSVRTGGNTEAFF
>TRBV6-5|TRBJ1-5|-|-
TGTGCCGCAACCCCCCTTGCCGCGGGGAATCAGCCCCAGCATTTT
CAATPLAAGNQPQHF
>TRBV18|TRBJ1-1|-|few
TGTGCCAGCTCACCCGGACAGAACACTGAAGCTTTCTTT
CASSPGQNTEAFF
>TRBV25-1|TRBJ1-4|-|once
TGTGCCAGCAGTGATTCGGGAAGGACTAATGAAAAACTGTTTTTT
CASSDSGRTNEKLFF
>TRBV19|TRBJ2-1|-|-
TGTGCCAGCGTGGGCAGGGCTTCGAGCTCCTACAATGAGCAGTTCTTC
CASVGRASSSYNEQFF
>TRBV2|TRBJ1-1|-|-
TGTGCCAGAGGGGCCGACCTGGGGGGCACTGAAGCTTTCTTT
CARGADLGGTEAFF
>TRBV3-1/TRBV3-2|TRBJ2-3|TRBD2|-
TGTGCCAGCAGCCAAGATGTAGCGGGGAGCACAGATACGCAGTATTTT
CASSQDVAGSTDTQYF
>TRBV19|TRBJ1-5|TRBD1|-
TGTGCCAGCGGAGGCAGGGGGGACTCCAATCAGCCCCAGCATTTT
CASGGRGDSNQPQHF
>TRBV5-1|TRBJ2-7|-|-
TGCGCCAGCAGCTTACAGTCCTCCTACGAGCAGTACTTC
CASSLQSSYEQYF
>TRBV6-5|TRBJ1-2|-|-
TGTGCCAGCAGTTACTCGTCCCAATTCTATGGCTACACCTTC
CASSYSSQFYGYTF
>TRBV27|TRBJ2-5|TRBD2|-
TGTGCCAGCAGTTCGGGACTAGCGGGCCGGGAGACCCAGTACTTC
CASSSGLAGRETQYF
>TRBV28|TRBJ2-1|-|-
TGTGCCAGCAGTTTCGGGCTAGCAGACTACAATGAGCAGTTCTTC
CASSFGLADYNEQFF
>TRBV3-1/TRBV3-2|TRBJ1-1|-|-
TGTGCCAGCAGCCAAGGTACGGGGGGAGACACTGAAGCTTTCTTT
CASSQGTGGDTEAFF
>TRBV29-1|TRBJ2-1|TRBD2|-
TGCAGCGTTGAAGATCAACTAGCGGGACGACCGGATGAGCAGTTCTTC
CSVEDQLAGRPDEQFF
>TRBV6-6|TRBJ1-2|-|few
TGTGCCAGCATCCAGGACAGTGGTTTTGACTATGGCTACACCTTC
CASIQDSGFDYGYTF
>TRBV27|TRBJ1-1|TRBD1|once
TGTGCCAGCAGTTTTGGACAGGGTTTCACTGAAGCTTTCTTT
CASSFGQGFTEAFF
>TRBV7-9|TRBJ2-7|TRBD2|-
TGTGCCAGCAGCTTAGGGGGGACTAGCGGGAACTACGAGCAGTACTTC
CASSLGGTSGNYEQYF
>TRBV6-4|TRBJ2-5|TRBD2|-
TGTGCCAGCAGTGAGGAGGCGGGAGGGCAAGAGACCCAGTACTTC
CASSEEAGGQETQYF
>TRBV28|TRBJ1-4|-|-
TGTGCCACCCGGGCCGGGGTCAGAGCCGCTAATGAAAAACTGTTTTTT
CATRAGVRAANEKLFF
>TRBV28|TRBJ1-2|-|once
TGTGCCAGCCGCCCGGGGGTCGCTAACTATGGCTACACCTTC
CASRPGVANYGYTF
>TRBV7-9|TRBJ2-1|TRBD2|-
TGTGCCAGCAGCTCGGGACTAGCGGGAGTTTACAATGAGCAGTTCTTC
CASSSGLAGVYNEQFF
>TRBV19|TRBJ1-5|TRBD1|-
TGTGCCAGTAGTATAGGGACAGGGGGCGAGGGATGGCCCCAGCATTTT
CASSIGTGGEGWPQHF
>TRBV19|TRBJ2-1|TRBD2|-
TGTGCCAGTAGTATAGATCATAGCGGGAGCATGACCTACAATGAGCAGTTCTTC
CASSIDHSGSMTYNEQFF
>TRBV3-1/TRBV3-2|TRBJ1-1|-|-
TGTGCCAGCAGCCAAGAGGGGGGAGGCCTTGAAGCTTTCTTT
CASSQEGGGLEAFF
>TRBV11-2|TRBJ1-3|-|-
TGTGCCAGCAGTCAACCGGGAAGCACCATATATTTT
CASSQPGSTIYF
>TRBV29-1|TRBJ1-4|TRBD1|-
TGCAGCGTTGCGAGGGACAGGGCCTTTAATGAAAAACTGTTTTTT
CSVARDRAFNEKLFF
>TRBV19|TRBJ1-5|-|-
TGTGCCAGTAGTTGGGGGCCCCGCAATCAGCCCCAGCATTTT
CASSWGPRNQPQHF
>TRBV5-6|TRBJ1-1|-|-
TGTGCCAGCAGCTTGGTACGGGACATCCTACGGCAGACTGAAGCTTTCTTT
CASSLVRDILRQTEAFF
>TRBV5-1|TRBJ2-4|-|-
TGCGCCAGCAGCTTGGCCTCGGTAGACTCCAAAAACATTCAGTACTTC
CASSLASVDSKNIQYF
>TRBV19|TRBJ2-5|TRBD1|-
TGTGCCAGTAGTATACACAGGGGAATAAGTGAGACCCAGTACTTC
CASSIHRGISETQYF
>TRBV5-5|TRBJ1-4|TRBD1|once
TGTGCCAGCAGCTTGGGGGGCTCCTTGGTCCAATTTCGCCAGGGGGTGAGGCTGTTTTTT
CASSLGGSLVQFRQGVRLFF
>TRBV28|TRBJ2-7|-|-
TGTGCCAGCAGGTCCGGAACAGAGCGGTACGAGCAGTACTTC
CASRSGTERYEQYF
>TRBV5-1|TRBJ2-7|-|-
TGCGCCAGCAGCTGGGAGGACGGAACCTACGAGCAGTACTTC
CASSWEDGTYEQYF
>TRBV7-6|TRBJ1-1|-|-
TGTGCCAGCAGCGTCGTGGGGGGTCGAACTGAAGCTTTCTTT
CASSVVGGRTEAFF